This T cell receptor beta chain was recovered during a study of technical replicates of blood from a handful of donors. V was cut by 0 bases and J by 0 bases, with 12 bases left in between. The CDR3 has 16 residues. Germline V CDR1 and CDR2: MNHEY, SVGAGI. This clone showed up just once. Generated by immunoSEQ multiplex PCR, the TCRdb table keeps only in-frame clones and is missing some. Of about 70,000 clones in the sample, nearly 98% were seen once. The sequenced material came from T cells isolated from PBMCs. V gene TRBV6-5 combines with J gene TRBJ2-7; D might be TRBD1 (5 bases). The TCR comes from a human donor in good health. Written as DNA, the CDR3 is TGTGCCAGCAGTTACTCTGGGGCGAGCGCCTCCTACGAGCAGTACTTC. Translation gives CASSYSGASASYEQYF.